These T cell receptor beta chains were read from a single sample in a study of T-cell memory formation after mild COVID-19. TCRdb reanalysed the 5' RACE reads using MiXCR and keeps one entry per CDR3 protein. The repertoire holds around 140,000 distinct CDR3 sequences, with 15% to 20% as singletons. The specimen sequenced was PBMCs or a T cell subset sorted from them (not recorded which). These receptors all come from an adult woman who had mild COVID-19 (a few samples of this study predate the infection). Cell type and time point are not known. Each CDR3 is given with its conserved first and last residue. D genes are given only for firm matches. A row's size may be missing; if present it is once, few, many or a size class.

d_call,j_call,v_call,clone_size,cdr3_aa,cdr3_nt
-,TRBJ1-1,TRBV12-3/TRBV12-4,-,CASGTESAIAEAFF,TGTGCCAGCGGGACGGAGTCAGCGATCGCTGAAGCTTTCTTT
-,TRBJ1-2,TRBV5-1,-,CASSQQTTYGYTF,TGCGCCAGCAGCCAACAGACGACCTATGGCTACACCTTC
TRBD1,TRBJ1-1,TRBV7-8,many,CASSPRRDRQNTEAFF,TGTGCCAGCAGCCCAAGAAGGGACAGGCAGAACACTGAAGCTTTCTTT
TRBD1,TRBJ2-1,TRBV7-3,few,CASSADRGGYNEQFF,TGTGCCAGCAGCGCGGACAGGGGCGGCTACAATGAGCAGTTCTTC
TRBD2,TRBJ2-5,TRBV20-1,-,CSARSRTSGGARETQYF,TGCAGTGCTAGATCCCGGACTAGCGGGGGGGCAAGGGAGACCCAGTACTTC
-,TRBJ1-2,TRBV3-1,-,CASSAGAAPYGYTF,TGTGCCAGCAGCGCCGGGGCGGCGCCCTATGGCTACACCTTC
TRBD2,TRBJ2-4,TRBV30,many,CAWSPSGLAALNIQYF,TGTGCCTGGAGTCCCTCGGGACTAGCTGCCCTAAACATTCAGTACTTC
TRBD1,TRBJ1-5,TRBV12-3/TRBV12-4,-,CASSFGTGGPGYQPQHF,TGTGCCAGCAGTTTTGGCACAGGGGGCCCGGGGTATCAGCCCCAGCATTTT
TRBD1,TRBJ1-1,TRBV7-9,-,CASSLQGGRGAEAFF,TGTGCCAGCAGCTTACAGGGGGGCCGGGGTGCTGAAGCTTTCTTT
TRBD1,TRBJ2-3,TRBV10-3,many,CAISEDRGTQYF,TGTGCCATCAGTGAGGACAGGGGTACGCAGTATTTT
TRBD1,TRBJ1-4,TRBV2,-,CASRGDRGSEKLFF,TGTGCCAGCAGGGGGGACAGGGGGTCCGAAAAACTGTTTTTT
TRBD1,TRBJ1-5,TRBV12-3/TRBV12-4,-,CASCHGTGPQHF,TGTGCCAGCTGTCACGGGACAGGCCCCCAGCATTTT
TRBD1,TRBJ1-1,TRBV18,-,CASSPQGAERTEAFF,TGTGCCAGCTCACCCCAGGGGGCGGAACGTACTGAAGCTTTCTTT
-,TRBJ2-7,TRBV24-1,once,CATSAGWEQYF,TGTGCCACCAGTGCCGGCTGGGAGCAGTACTTC
-,TRBJ1-1,TRBV10-3,-,CAISVQGGSAEAFF,TGTGCCATCAGTGTTCAGGGCGGATCGGCTGAAGCTTTCTTT
TRBD1,TRBJ1-2,TRBV6-6,few,CASSLTGANYGYTF,TGTGCCAGCAGTTTGACAGGGGCGAACTATGGCTACACCTTC